The 20 T cell receptor beta chains presented below share a single source sample, sequenced in a study of human T cells and chemical hapten exposure. Time point: patch test 1, 2 weeks after DPC sensitization. Treatment described: therapeutic diphenylcyclopropenone sensitization with weekly scalp DPC. TCRdb analysed the RACE reads with MiXCR anew, one entry per CDR3 protein. Among under 200,000 distinct CDR3 sequences listed, about 15% were seen once. The material sequenced was whole blood, taken in connection with sensitization to the hapten diphenylcyclopropenone (DPC). The origin of the receptors is a woman in her twenties or thirties with alopecia areata. Some clones in this sample may be carry-over from other donors' samples.

The genes are TRBV2 and TRBJ1-2, with 7 bases that match TRBD1. This CDR3 has 12 residues. CDR1 and CDR2 (germline): SNHLY, FYNNEI. The junction had 3 bases not matched to a gene; V was cut back by 7 bases and J by 4 bases. In nucleotides, the CDR3 is TGTGCCAGCACCCCAGGGGGCTATGGCTACACCTTC. Translation: CASTPGGYGYTF.

In this sample, this clonotype turned up a few times. The rearrangement joins TRBV4-2 to TRBJ2-4; 8 bases align to TRBD2. Germline CDR1 LGHNA, CDR2 YNFKEQ. This CDR3 has 17 amino acids. Trimming at V came to 3 bases and at J to 1 base, leaving 8 bases not matched to a gene. The CDR3 DNA follows: TGTGCCAGCAGCCAGAGGCGGCTAGCGGGCGCCAAAAACATTCAGTACTTC. Protein product: CASSQRRLAGAKNIQYF.

The chain carries TRBV19 and TRBJ1-5; the match to TRBD1 covers 9 bases. Germline trimming cut 4 bases from V and 10 bases from J; bases unmatched to any gene: 8. The V gene's germline CDR1 is LNHDA and CDR2 SQIVND (reference sequence). This CDR3 spans 14 amino acids. As DNA, the CDR3 is TGTGCCAGTAGTACCGGGACAGGGAAGAGACCCCAGCATTTT. It yields the protein CASSTGTGKRPQHF.

The rearrangement links TRBV28 to TRBJ1-1; D call uncertain. V was cut by 3 bases and J by 4 bases, with 3 bases left in between. CDR3 length: 11 amino acids. From germline, CDR1 is MDHEN and CDR2 SYDVKM. CDR3 nucleotide sequence: TGTGCCAGCAGTTTCGGCACTGAAGCTTTCTTT. It codes for CASSFGTEAFF.

The sample holds a few counts of this clonotype. The chain employs TRBV5-4 and TRBJ1-2; 9 nucleotides line up with TRBD1. The germline V gene encodes CDR1 SGHNT and CDR2 YYREEE (reference sequence). With V trimmed by 2 bases and J by 6 bases, 8 bases remained unmatched. The CDR3 totals 15 residues. This chain's CDR3 is CASSFIRTGADGYTF. CDR3 coding DNA: TGTGCCAGCAGCTTTATCCGGACAGGGGCCGATGGCTACACCTTC.

This clonotype was recorded at least ten times. The V gene is TRBV6-6, the J gene TRBJ2-4; TRBD1 matches 7 bases. This CDR3 spans 16 amino acids. V shed 2 bases, J shed 4 bases, and the junction held 8 bases outside the gene matches. Germline CDR1 is MNHNY and CDR2 is SVGAGI (reference sequence). The CDR3: CASSYLSWDSKNIQYF. The DNA for the CDR3 is TGTGCCAGCAGTTACCTGTCTTGGGACAGTAAAAACATTCAGTACTTC.

The V and J genes are TRBV7-8 and TRBJ2-5; D gene uncertain. The germline V and J ends were trimmed by 1 base and 7 bases, with 4 bases remaining between them. The CDR3 totals 11 residues. Looked up from germline, CDR1 is SGHVS and CDR2 is FQNEAQ. This chain's CDR3 is CASSLGRTQYF. For the CDR3, the DNA is TGTGCCAGCAGCTTAGGCCGGACCCAGTACTTC.

The CDR3 loop is CASTLRGRGGEKLFF. In nucleotides, the CDR3 is TGTGCCAGCACCCTCCGAGGCAGGGGGGGGGAAAAACTGTTTTTT. V and J are TRBV27 and TRBJ1-4; 7 nucleotides align to TRBD1. Germline CDR1 MNHEY, CDR2 SMNVEV (reference sequence). The CDR3 has 15 amino acids. With V trimmed by 7 bases and J by 8 bases, 13 bases remained unmatched.

This rearrangement joins TRBV10-3 to TRBJ2-1, with 9 bases identical to TRBD2. Germline loops: CDR1 ENHRY, CDR2 SYGVKD. This CDR3 is 15 amino acids long. V was pared by 1 base and J by 5 bases, with 3 bases of the junction left unmatched. In DNA form, the CDR3 reads TGTGCCATCAGTGAGTGGCGGGGGGGCCACAATGAGCAGTTCTTC. Translation gives CAISEWRGGHNEQFF.

There are a few counts of this clonotype. The rearrangement uses TRBV6-2 or TRBV6-3 and TRBJ2-1; TRBD2 matches at 13 bases. Trimming removed 2 bases from V and 5 bases from J; junction bases left unmatched: 6. The CDR3 runs to 17 residues. Germline CDR1 is MNHEY and CDR2 is SVGEGT. CDR3 residues: CASSYGRTSGSDNEQFF. The CDR3 coding sequence is TGTGCCAGCAGTTACGGAAGGACTAGCGGGAGCGACAATGAGCAGTTCTTC.

This clonotype has just a few counts. The chain combines TRBV29-1 with TRBJ1-5; 7 nucleotides line up with TRBD1. CDR1 and CDR2 from the germline V gene are SQVTM and ANQGSEA. CDR3 size: 13 residues. J lost 6 bases, V lost 4 bases, and 6 bases had no gene match. Here the CDR3 DNA reads TGCAGCGTTGGACCCGCAGGGGGTCAGCCCCAGCATTTT. Translated, it gives CSVGPAGGQPQHF.

J is TRBJ1-4 and V is TRBV6-6; a weak D match, TRBD1 (5 bases). The V end lost 6 bases, the J end lost 5 bases, and 13 bases lay between the germline ends. The CDR3 sequence is 14 residues long. Germline CDR1 and CDR2: MNHNY and SVGAGI (reference sequence). The CDR3 here is CASSVGGRNEKLFF. CDR3 in DNA: TGTGCCAGCAGCGTGGGGGGACGGAATGAAAAACTGTTTTTT.

This clonotype was recorded a few times. V is TRBV12-3 or TRBV12-4 and J is TRBJ2-7; D not certain. With 6 bases removed from V and 0 bases from J, the gap between germline ends came to 15 bases. CDR3 length: 15 amino acids. Here the CDR3 reads CASSARRKSSYEQYF. In nucleotides, the CDR3 is TGTGCCAGCAGCGCCCGACGAAAAAGCTCCTACGAGCAGTACTTC.

The J gene is TRBJ2-1, the V gene TRBV24-1, with 11 bases matching TRBD2. Germline CDR1 is KGHDR and CDR2 is SFDVKD. This CDR3 has 16 amino acids. The V gene end was trimmed by 5 bases and the J gene end by 4 bases; junction bases not matched to a gene: 6. CDR3: CATSGPGLADYNEQFF. In nucleotides, the CDR3 is TGTGCCACCAGTGGCCCGGGACTAGCGGATTACAATGAGCAGTTCTTC.

In its sample, this clonotype was seen a few times. The V call is TRBV5-1, the J call TRBJ1-2; TRBD1 matches at 11 bases. The CDR3 has 13 residues. V was clipped by 5 bases and J by 10 bases; unmatched bases: 7. Germline CDR1 SGHRS, CDR2 YFSETQ. In DNA form, the CDR3 reads TGCGCCAGCAGTCCCGGGACAGGGGGAGACTACACCTTC. Protein product: CASSPGTGGDYTF. Full variable domain (remainder filled in from reference TRBV5-1 and TRBJ1-2): KAGVTQTPRYLIKTRGQQVTLSCSPISGHRSVSWYQQTPGQGLQFLFEYFSETQRNKGNFPGRFSGRQFSNSRSEMNVSTLELGDSALYLCASSPGTGGDYTFGSGTRLTVV.

This clonotype was detected a few times. The chain uses TRBV5-1 and TRBJ2-3, with 11 bases matching TRBD1. The CDR3 covers 15 residues. V lost 3 bases, J lost 6 bases, and 6 bases stayed unmatched. Germline V gives CDR1 SGHRS, CDR2 YFSETQ. The CDR3 spells CASSSGQGAGDTQYF. For the CDR3, the DNA is TGCGCCAGCAGCTCCGGACAGGGGGCAGGTGATACGCAGTATTTT.

The V and J genes are TRBV6-5 and TRBJ1-2; possibly TRBD1 for D (6 bases). CDR1 and CDR2 (germline): MNHEY, SVGAGI. The V and J ends lost 5 bases and 1 base respectively, with 11 bases between them. CDR3 length: 14 amino acids. CDR3 DNA sequence: TGTGCCAGCAGTCGATACAGGGATAACTATGGCTACACCTTC. Translation: CASSRYRDNYGYTF.

This clonotype has more than one count but fewer than ten. The V gene is TRBV5-1, the J gene TRBJ2-7; TRBD2 might be the D (7 bases). The CDR3 is 17 amino acids. The germline V gene encodes CDR1 SGHRS and CDR2 YFSETQ. V was cut by 2 bases and J by 6 bases, with 24 bases left in between. The CDR3 nucleotides read TGCGCCAGCAGCTTTTCGGGAGGAGCCGGGGGCGGTCGCGAGCAGTACTTC. Protein: CASSFSGGAGGGREQYF.

The chain recombines TRBV20-1 with TRBJ1-6; D may be TRBD1 (5 bases). Germline loops: CDR1 DFQATT, CDR2 SNEGSKA (reference sequence). V lost 0 bases and J lost 7, with 19 bases in between. The CDR3 runs 17 residues. The CDR3 loop reads CSARDSQVGVNNSPLHF. CDR3 nucleotides: TGCAGTGCTAGAGATTCCCAGGTGGGGGTTAACAATTCACCCCTCCACTTT.

This chain links TRBV5-1 with TRBJ2-2, with 7 positions matching TRBD1. Trimming cost V 4 bases and J 13 bases; bases outside gene matches: 22. CDR1 and CDR2 from the germline V gene are SGHRS and YFSETQ. The CDR3 runs 17 residues. As DNA, the CDR3 is TGCGCCAGCAGCCTGGGACAGTTACCCCCGATGTTAATAGGGCTGTTTTTT. It yields the protein CASSLGQLPPMLIGLFF. The whole variable domain, remainder taken from reference TRBV5-1 and TRBJ2-2, is KAGVTQTPRYLIKTRGQQVTLSCSPISGHRSVSWYQQTPGQGLQFLFEYFSETQRNKGNFPGRFSGRQFSNSRSEMNVSTLELGDSALYLCASSLGQLPPMLIGLFFGEGSRLTVL.